This TCR beta chain was found in a study of beta chain features in type 1 diabetes. Germline assignment: CDR1 MDHEN and CDR2 SYDVKM. V lost 3 bases to trimming and J lost 2 bases, with 11 bases between them. The CDR3 is 15 residues long. Comments on this clone: Its target is not known.

Broader study findings: Moderately but significantly shorter TCRB CDR3s were found in Type 1 diabetes patients in all four CD4+ subsets.

Averaging approximately 110 mL, one heparinised blood draw came from each individual donor. Sorting based on CD45RO/CCR7/CD25/CD127/CD95/CD27 separated CD4+ naive, central memory, regulatory and stem cell-like memory cells. TCRB transcripts that were expressed got sequenced, as all of the isolated RNA had been reverse transcribed. Average reads for naive, central memory and regulatory T cell samples were roughly 3.5 million. This table comes from immunoSEQ multiplex PCR, and its TCRdb copy is limited to in-frame clones, with some not included. The sample carries about 360,000 clones, around 12% recorded once.

The rearrangement uses TRBV28 and TRBJ2-1; a weak D match, TRBD2 (6 bases). Material: naive CD4+ T cells from blood. This receptor was identified in a young man in good health. The CDR3 DNA follows: TGTGCCAGCAGTTTGGGCGGGAACACCTACAATGAGCAGTTCTTC. Its protein product is CASSLGGNTYNEQFF.